One sample yielded the 22 T cell receptor beta chains listed below, sequenced in a study of cytomegalovirus exposure and HLA in healthy donors. Only in-frame clones appear in the TCRdb table, and some are missing; sequencing was by immunoSEQ multiplex PCR. The sample lists over 250,000 clones, around 90% seen once, with about 1% in the top ten. The sample consisted of PBMCs. The receptors were gathered from a young woman in good health and CMV-seropositive.

This chain connects TRBV27 to TRBJ2-7; the match to TRBD1 covers 9 bases. V lost 3 bases, J lost 6 bases, and 9 bases stayed unmatched. This CDR3 has 15 amino acids. Germline CDR1 MNHEY, CDR2 SMNVEV (reference sequence). The CDR3, as DNA: TGTGCCAGCAGTTTGGGAGGGACAGGGTTTGGCGAGCAGTACTTC. Its protein product is CASSLGGTGFGEQYF.

The rearrangement uses TRBV7-6 and TRBJ1-1; TRBD1 is a possible D gene (5 bases). The CDR3 consists of 16 residues. CDR1 and CDR2 from the germline V gene are SGHVS and FNYEAQ. V lost 1 base to trimming and J lost 4 bases, with 16 bases between them. This CDR3 is CASSLEEAGLGTEAFF. In nucleotides, the CDR3 is TGTGCCAGCAGCTTAGAGGAGGCAGGGTTGGGCACTGAAGCTTTCTTT.

This rearrangement joins TRBV13 to TRBJ1-1, with 7 nucleotides matching TRBD1. Germline loops: CDR1 PRHDT, CDR2 FYEKMQ (reference sequence). The CDR3 is 15 residues long. The junction had 10 bases not matched to a gene; V was cut back by 4 bases and J by 5 bases. The CDR3 DNA follows: TGTGCCAGCAGCTCCCGACAGGGATGGGGGACTGAAGCTTTCTTT. This translates into CASSSRQGWGTEAFF.

The chain employs TRBV5-1 and TRBJ1-2, with D unclear. Looked up from germline, CDR1 is SGHRS and CDR2 is YFSETQ. Trimming took off 0 bases at V and 4 bases at J, with 7 bases between the two ends. This CDR3 is built from 13 residues. The CDR3 nucleotides read TGCGCCAGCAGCTTGGAAGGATCCTATGGCTACACCTTC. It translates to CASSLEGSYGYTF.

V gene TRBV5-1 combines with J gene TRBJ2-6, with TRBD1 matching over 9 bases. V shed 9 bases, J shed 0 bases, and the junction held 7 bases outside the gene matches. This CDR3 is built from 16 residues. CDR1 is SGHRS and CDR2 is YFSETQ in the germline V gene. The CDR3 is CATTGTGSSGANVLTF. CDR3 in DNA: TGCGCCACCACCGGGACAGGGAGCTCTGGGGCCAACGTCCTGACTTTC. The variable domain in full, with the rest retrieved from reference TRBV5-1 and TRBJ2-6, is KAGVTQTPRYLIKTRGQQVTLSCSPISGHRSVSWYQQTPGQGLQFLFEYFSETQRNKGNFPGRFSGRQFSNSRSEMNVSTLELGDSALYLCATTGTGSSGANVLTFGAGSRLTVL.

The genes are TRBV4-3 and TRBJ2-7; D is undetermined. V was shortened by 1 base and J by 4 bases, with 11 bases between the two germline ends. The germline CDR1 and CDR2 sequences are LGHNA and YSLEER. CDR3 length equals 14 residues. CDR3 region: CASSQGQVGYEQYF. The CDR3 region has the DNA TGCGCCAGCAGCCAAGGCCAGGTCGGGTACGAGCAGTACTTC.

This clone was detected once. The V and J genes are TRBV29-1 and TRBJ1-2, with 8 bases fitting TRBD1. Germline values: CDR1 SQVTM, CDR2 ANQGSEA. This CDR3 contains 11 residues. The V segment lost 7 bases and the J segment 8 bases; nucleotides outside the gene matches: 6. The chain's CDR3 is CSAEDREGYTF. The CDR3, as DNA: TGCAGCGCTGAGGACAGGGAGGGCTACACCTTC.

This clone was recorded only once. The V call is TRBV6-1, the J call TRBJ1-5; TRBD1 matches 10 bases. CDR1 is MNHNS, CDR2 SASEGT, per germline. The CDR3 runs 13 residues. The V segment lost 7 bases and the J segment 5 bases; nucleotides outside the gene matches: 2. CDR3 in DNA: TGTGCCAGCACAGGGACAGGGGATCAGCCCCAGCATTTT. Amino acid sequence: CASTGTGDQPQHF.

About this clone itself: Germline is not matched at one junction end, which may reflect a read error. This rearrangement joins TRBV5-1 to TRBJ1-2; D call uncertain. CDR1 and CDR2 from the germline V gene are SGHRS and YFSETQ. This CDR3 region has 14 residues. For the CDR3, the DNA is TGCGCCAGCAACTTGGCCCCTAGCACCTTTGACTTGACCTTC. Amino acids: CASNLAPSTFDLTF.

The chain couples TRBV5-1 to TRBJ1-5; D uncertain. This CDR3 has 14 residues. V was shortened by 4 bases and J by 2 bases, with 10 bases between the two germline ends. Germline lookup yields CDR1 SGHRS and CDR2 YFSETQ. CDR3 DNA: TGCGCCAGCAGCCCGATCGCCGGCAATCAGCCCCAGCATTTT. Its translation: CASSPIAGNQPQHF.

The chain employs TRBV30 and TRBJ1-2, with TRBD1 as a possible D gene (5 bases). The CDR3 is 13 amino acids. V gave up 3 bases and J gave up 3 bases, with 11 bases separating them. Looked up from germline, CDR1 is GTSNPN and CDR2 is SVGIG (reference sequence). CDR3 sequence reads: CAWSGQGDYGYTF. In DNA form, the CDR3 reads TGTGCCTGGAGCGGGCAGGGTGACTATGGCTACACCTTC.

The chain combines TRBV19 with TRBJ1-1; D remains unclear. V was clipped by 8 bases and J by 7 bases, with 14 bases between them. The CDR3 sequence is 12 residues long. Per germline, CDR1 LNHDA and CDR2 SQIVND (reference sequence). The CDR3 nucleotides read TGTGCCAGTCTCACACCACCAGGTGAAGCTTTCTTT. Its translation is CASLTPPGEAFF.

V is TRBV6-1 and J is TRBJ2-5, with unresolved D. The V end lost 1 base, the J end lost 0 bases, and 3 bases lay between the germline ends. The germline V gene encodes CDR1 MNHNS and CDR2 SASEGT. The CDR3 has 13 amino acids. For the CDR3, the DNA is TGTGCCAGCAGTGAAGTTGACCAAGAGACCCAGTACTTC. Protein: CASSEVDQETQYF.

The V gene is TRBV7-9, the J gene TRBJ2-1; D is uncertain. The CDR3 spans 13 residues. Trimming shortened V by 1 base and J by 4 bases, and 5 bases separated the two germline ends. The germline CDR1 and CDR2 sequences are SEHNR and FQNEAQ (reference sequence). The CDR3 loop reads CASSLERYNEQFF. In DNA, the CDR3 is TGTGCCAGCAGCTTAGAGAGATACAATGAGCAGTTCTTC.

The gene calls are TRBV15 and TRBJ2-5; D gene uncertain. Germline V gives CDR1 LNHNV, CDR2 YYDKDF (reference sequence). This CDR3 spans 11 amino acids. V shed 5 bases and J shed 5 bases, with 6 bases lying between them. This CDR3 is CATSLKETQYF. CDR3 sequence (DNA): TGTGCCACCAGCTTAAAGGAGACCCAGTACTTC.

This chain joins TRBV7-9 and TRBJ1-4, with TRBD1 matching over 9 bases. The germline CDR1 and CDR2 sequences are SEHNR and FQNEAQ (reference sequence). The CDR3 has 16 amino acids. The J segment lost 14 bases and the V segment lost 1 base, leaving 14 bases of the junction unmatched. In DNA form, the CDR3 reads TGTGCCAGCAGCTTAGTTGGCGGGACAGGGTCGCAGAGGCTGTTTTTT. It yields the protein CASSLVGGTGSQRLFF.

This clone was counted only a few times. In DNA, the CDR3 is TGTGCCAGCAGTGAACCGGGACAGCACTACGAGCAGTACTTC. Translation gives CASSEPGQHYEQYF. V is TRBV25-1 and J is TRBJ2-7; TRBD1 matches 7 bases. The CDR3 totals 14 residues. J was trimmed by 3 bases and V by 2 bases; bases with no gene match: 4. The germline CDR1 and CDR2 sequences are MGHDK and SYGVNS.

J is TRBJ2-1 and V is TRBV30; tentative D call: TRBD2 (5 bases). Germline CDR1 reads GTSNPN; CDR2 reads SVGIG (reference sequence). Trimming removed 1 base from V and 8 bases from J, with 9 bases in between. CDR3 length: 12 residues. The chain's CDR3 is CAWSGSSYEQFF. The CDR3 coding sequence is TGTGCCTGGAGTGGGTCTAGCTATGAGCAGTTCTTC.

CDR3 protein: CAAQKGTGGYTEAFF. CDR3 nucleotide sequence: TGTGCCGCCCAAAAGGGGACAGGGGGCTACACTGAAGCTTTCTTT. The V and J genes are TRBV30 and TRBJ1-1, with 12 nucleotides matching TRBD1. CDR3 length equals 15 residues. CDR1 and CDR2 (germline): GTSNPN, SVGIG (reference sequence). The junction had 10 bases not matched to a gene; V was cut back by 8 bases and J by 3 bases.

The CDR3 reads CSVAGVTSYEQYF. The CDR3 region has the DNA TGCAGCGTTGCAGGGGTGACCTCCTACGAGCAGTACTTC. This chain joins TRBV29-1 and TRBJ2-7, with D possibly being TRBD1 (6 bases). V lost 4 bases and J lost 0, with 10 bases in between. The germline CDR1 and CDR2 sequences are SQVTM and ANQGSEA. CDR3 length equals 13 residues.

The rearrangement uses TRBV29-1 and TRBJ2-7; 7 nucleotides match TRBD1. V dropped 4 bases and J dropped 3; count of bases not matched to a gene: 6. CDR3 length: 13 residues. Germline V CDR1 and CDR2: SQVTM, ANQGSEA. The CDR3 bases are TGCAGCGTTGGACAGGGAAACAGCTACGAGCAGTACTTC. Protein product: CSVGQGNSYEQYF.

The rearrangement links TRBV30 to TRBJ2-5; D gene ambiguous. V was trimmed by 3 bases and J by 4 bases, leaving 9 bases between them. Looked up from germline, CDR1 is GTSNPN and CDR2 is SVGIG (reference sequence). This CDR3 spans 12 amino acids. The CDR3 region is CAWREFGETQYF. The CDR3 DNA follows: TGTGCCTGGAGGGAATTCGGAGAGACCCAGTACTTC.